This T cell receptor (beta chain) appears in the sequencing data of a study of CD8 T cell repertoires and HIV-1 epitope variants (TCRdb year 2020). About the study as a whole: In separate culture wells, T cells were stimulated with each of twenty-five peptides that represented autologous and known Gag and Nef epitope variants. Three Gag epitope families and Nef HW9 and YT9 were included among the tested epitopes. The cultures were grown for 10 days in IMDM with gentamicin, and half of the media was changed on days 3 and 7 with IL-2, IL-7 and IL-15 added. T cells were enriched using the EasySep Human T Cell Enrichment Kit and then co-cultured with an equal number of autologous T cell-negative cells acting as antigen-presenting cells. The control conditions were a CMV, EBV and flu peptide pool, the Ebola AY9 epitope as a negative control, and a well with no peptide. A total of 83 T cell cultures were run, with each culture condition performed in triplicate except for one peptide, which was performed in duplicate. An aliquot of 1M T cells was saved as an uncultured baseline condition, separate from the approximately 80 T cell cultures. Results the study describes overall, beyond this receptor: Eight to ten antigen-specific TCR beta clonotypes were identified, and six of them appeared cross-reactive for autologous or known escape epitope variants. About 5 clonotypes recognized the Nef KF9 family and one clonotype recognized the HW9 family, while no responses to the TAALDMSHF plasma variant were seen. Only TCR beta chains were identified by the assay, and proliferation to antigen, not T cell function or cytokine profile, was indicated.

This clone was observed a few times. The antigen this receptor binds is unknown. No much larger clone exists at a distance of one base, and base qualities are not known. Sequencing of TCR beta CDR3 regions was done on the immunoSEQ platform at survey depth. The QIAamp DNA micro kit was used to extract genomic DNA from every cultured and uncultured CD8+ T cell population. The study's processing was this. Samples with fewer than 5,000 productive reads were excluded, resulting in the removal of about 7% of the roughly 75 HIV peptide-stimulated cultures. Sequences were trimmed to CDR3 by a MANAFEST web app, and nonproductive sequences, CDR3s under 5 amino acids, and sequences not starting with C or ending with F/W were removed. To count as antigen-specific, a clonotype had to be expanded in at least 2 of 3 replicates compared with the no-peptide control at FDR 0.01, and only within one epitope family. A specific clonotype also had to show a frequency at least fivefold higher than in wells stimulated with peptides from other epitope families. The clones in this table, taken by TCRdb from immuneACCESS, are in-frame only. Not every clone is retained; where verified, under half of the shortfall comes from an unresolved V gene, and the cause of the rest is unknown. V, J and clone size are taken as reported in that table, and D and trimming were inferred from the DNA itself. The sample data list a few thousand clones, and under 70% of these were observed just once. About 41% of the sample is in the top ten clones.

Based on the germline V gene, the CDR1 and CDR2 sequences are MNHEY and SVGAGI. The V end gives up 6 bases and the J end 2 bases, leaving 7 bases in the junction not matched to a gene. The CDR3 has 14 amino acids, counting the end cysteine and phenylalanine. Only the CDR3 DNA stays, 42 bases, in frame from base 1. The EasySep Human CD8+ T Cell Enrichment Kit was used on day 10 to isolate CD8+ T cells from every culture. This receptor was taken from a male donor with HIV. The rearranged segments are TRBV6-5 and TRBJ2-7; TRBD1 aligns with 7 central bases. The material sequenced was cultured CD8+ T cells derived from PBMCs. The nucleotides are TGTGCCAGCAGGCCCCGGGACAGTACCTACGAGCAGTACTTC. It translates to CASRPRDSTYEQYF.